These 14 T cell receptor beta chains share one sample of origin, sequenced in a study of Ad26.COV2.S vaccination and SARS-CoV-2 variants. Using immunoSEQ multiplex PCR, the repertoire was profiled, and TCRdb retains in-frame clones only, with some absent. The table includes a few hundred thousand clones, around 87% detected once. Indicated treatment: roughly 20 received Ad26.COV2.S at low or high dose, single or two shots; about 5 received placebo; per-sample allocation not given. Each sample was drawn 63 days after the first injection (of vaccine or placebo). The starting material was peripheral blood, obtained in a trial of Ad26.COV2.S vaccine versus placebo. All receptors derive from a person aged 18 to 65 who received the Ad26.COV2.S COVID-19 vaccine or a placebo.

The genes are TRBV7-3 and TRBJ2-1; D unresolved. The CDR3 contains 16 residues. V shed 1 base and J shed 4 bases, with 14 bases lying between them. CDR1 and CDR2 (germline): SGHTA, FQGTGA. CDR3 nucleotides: TGTGCCAGCAGCTTAAGGCTAACCCACCTTTACAATGAGCAGTTCTTC. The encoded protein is CASSLRLTHLYNEQFF.

The CDR3 loop is CASSAGTSGVETQYF. DNA for the CDR3: TGTGCCAGCAGCGCCGGGACTAGCGGGGTTGAGACCCAGTACTTC. This chain links TRBV9 with TRBJ2-5; 13 bases map to TRBD2. The CDR3 has 15 amino acids. J lost 5 bases, V lost 3 bases, and 4 bases had no gene match. The germline V gene encodes CDR1 SGDLS and CDR2 YYNGEE.

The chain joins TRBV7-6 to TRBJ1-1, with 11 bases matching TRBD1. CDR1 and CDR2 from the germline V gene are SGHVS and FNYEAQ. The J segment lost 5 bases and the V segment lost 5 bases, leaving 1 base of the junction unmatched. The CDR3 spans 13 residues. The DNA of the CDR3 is TGTGCCAGCAGCCGGGACAGGGGGACTGAAGCTTTCTTT. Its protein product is CASSRDRGTEAFF.

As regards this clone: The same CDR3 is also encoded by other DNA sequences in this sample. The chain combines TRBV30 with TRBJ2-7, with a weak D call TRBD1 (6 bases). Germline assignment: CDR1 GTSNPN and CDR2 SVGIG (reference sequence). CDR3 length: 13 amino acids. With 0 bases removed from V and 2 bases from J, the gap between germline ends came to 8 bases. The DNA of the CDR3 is TGTGCCTGGAGTGTAGGGGGACCCTACGAGCAGTACTTC. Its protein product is CAWSVGGPYEQYF.

The CDR3 DNA reads TGTGCCAGCAGCCCGCGACAGGGGAACGAGCAGTACTTC. Translation gives CASSPRQGNEQYF. The chain is built from TRBV9 and TRBJ2-7, with TRBD1 matching over 8 bases. Trimming took 4 bases from V and 5 from J; bases not matched to a gene: 5. Germline lookup yields CDR1 SGDLS and CDR2 YYNGEE. The CDR3 totals 13 residues.

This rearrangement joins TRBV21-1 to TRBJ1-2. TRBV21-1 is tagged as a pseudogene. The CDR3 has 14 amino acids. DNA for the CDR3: TGTGCCAGCAGCAAAATTGGACCCTCAATAGGCTACACCTTC. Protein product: CASSKIGPSIGYTF.

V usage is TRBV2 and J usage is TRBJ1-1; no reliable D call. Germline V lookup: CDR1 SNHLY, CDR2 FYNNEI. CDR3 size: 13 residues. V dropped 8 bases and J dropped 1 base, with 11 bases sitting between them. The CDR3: CASAWPENTEAFF. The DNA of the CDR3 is TGTGCCAGCGCTTGGCCAGAGAACACTGAAGCTTTCTTT.

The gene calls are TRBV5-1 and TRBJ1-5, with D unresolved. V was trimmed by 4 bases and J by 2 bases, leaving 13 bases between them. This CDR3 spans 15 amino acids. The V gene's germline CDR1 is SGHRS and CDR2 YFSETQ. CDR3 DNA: TGCGCCAGCAGCCCGCTGGACCCACGCAATCAGCCCCAGCATTTT. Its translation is CASSPLDPRNQPQHF.

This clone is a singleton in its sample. The CDR3 protein is CASTGRVTDTQYF. The DNA of the CDR3 is TGCGCCAGCACGGGGAGAGTCACAGATACGCAGTATTTT. This chain uses TRBV5-1 with TRBJ2-3; tentative D call: TRBD2 (5 bases). This CDR3 has 13 amino acids. The V gene's germline CDR1 is SGHRS and CDR2 YFSETQ. V lost 6 bases to trimming and J lost 2 bases, with 10 bases between them.

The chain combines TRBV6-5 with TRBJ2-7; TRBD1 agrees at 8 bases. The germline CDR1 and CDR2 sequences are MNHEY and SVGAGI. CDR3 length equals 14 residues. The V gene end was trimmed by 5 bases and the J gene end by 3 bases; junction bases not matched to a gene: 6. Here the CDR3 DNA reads TGTGCCAGCAGTACGACAGGGGAGATCTACGAGCAGTACTTC. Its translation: CASSTTGEIYEQYF.

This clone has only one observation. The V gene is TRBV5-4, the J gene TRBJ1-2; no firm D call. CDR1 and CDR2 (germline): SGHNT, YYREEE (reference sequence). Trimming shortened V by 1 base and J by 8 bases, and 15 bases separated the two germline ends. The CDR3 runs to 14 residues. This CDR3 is CASSLQTSPQGYTF. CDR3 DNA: TGTGCCAGCAGCTTGCAGACGAGCCCGCAGGGCTACACCTTC. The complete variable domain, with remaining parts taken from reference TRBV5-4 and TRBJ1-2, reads ETGVTQSPTHLIKTRGQQVTLRCSSQSGHNTVSWYQQALGQGPQFIFQYYREEENGRGNFPPRFSGLQFPNYSSELNVNALELDDSALYLCASSLQTSPQGYTFGSGTRLTVV.

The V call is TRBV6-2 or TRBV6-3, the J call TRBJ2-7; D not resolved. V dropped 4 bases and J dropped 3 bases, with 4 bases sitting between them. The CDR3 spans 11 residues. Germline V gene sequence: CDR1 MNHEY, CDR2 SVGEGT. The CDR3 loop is CASSFNYEQYF. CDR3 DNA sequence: TGTGCCAGCAGTTTCAACTACGAGCAGTACTTC.

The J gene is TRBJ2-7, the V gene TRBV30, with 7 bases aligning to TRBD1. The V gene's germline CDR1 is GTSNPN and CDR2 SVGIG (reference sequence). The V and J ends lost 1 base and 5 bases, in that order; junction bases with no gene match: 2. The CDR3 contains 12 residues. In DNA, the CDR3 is TGTGCCTGGAGTGGAGGGGGCCACGAGCAGTACTTC. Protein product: CAWSGGGHEQYF.

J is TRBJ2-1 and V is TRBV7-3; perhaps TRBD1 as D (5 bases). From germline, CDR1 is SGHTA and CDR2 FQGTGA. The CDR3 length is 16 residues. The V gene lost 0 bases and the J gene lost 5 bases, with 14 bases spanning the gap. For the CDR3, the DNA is TGTGCCAGCAGCTTAACCCCGTTTAGGGGCAACAATGAGCAGTTCTTC. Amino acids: CASSLTPFRGNNEQFF.